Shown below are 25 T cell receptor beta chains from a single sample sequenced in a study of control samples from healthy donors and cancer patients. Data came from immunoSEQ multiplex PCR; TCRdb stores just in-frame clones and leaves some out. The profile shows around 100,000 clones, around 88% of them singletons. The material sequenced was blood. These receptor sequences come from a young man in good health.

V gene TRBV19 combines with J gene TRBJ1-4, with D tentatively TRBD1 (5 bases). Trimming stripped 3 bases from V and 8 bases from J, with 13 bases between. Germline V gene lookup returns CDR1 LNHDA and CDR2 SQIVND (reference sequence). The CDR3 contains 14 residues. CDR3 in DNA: TGTGCCAGTAGTATCGGCGGGGCTTCGGAAAAACTGTTTTTT. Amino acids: CASSIGGASEKLFF.

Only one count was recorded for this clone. The CDR3 DNA sequence: TGTGCCAGCAGCTTACAAGGGATACTAGCGGCCTACGAGCAGTACTTC. Encoded protein: CASSLQGILAAYEQYF. The chain combines TRBV11-2 with TRBJ2-7, with 8 bases fitting TRBD2. The CDR3 totals 16 residues. Trimming cost V 2 bases and J 2 bases; bases outside gene matches: 8. Germline V lookup: CDR1 SGHAT, CDR2 FQNNGV.

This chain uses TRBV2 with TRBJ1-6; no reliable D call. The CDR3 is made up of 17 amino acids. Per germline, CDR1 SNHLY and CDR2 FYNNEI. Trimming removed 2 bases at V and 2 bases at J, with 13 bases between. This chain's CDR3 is CASSELGSVTYNSPLHF. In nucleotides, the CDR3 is TGTGCCAGCAGTGAACTAGGGTCTGTCACCTATAATTCACCCCTCCACTTT.

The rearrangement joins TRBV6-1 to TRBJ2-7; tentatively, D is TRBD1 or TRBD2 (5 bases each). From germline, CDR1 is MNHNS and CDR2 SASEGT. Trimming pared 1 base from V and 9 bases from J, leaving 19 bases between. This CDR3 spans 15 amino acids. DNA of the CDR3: TGTGCCAGCAGTGAAGTCGGGACGGCCGGGATGGTGCAGTACTTC. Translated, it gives CASSEVGTAGMVQYF.

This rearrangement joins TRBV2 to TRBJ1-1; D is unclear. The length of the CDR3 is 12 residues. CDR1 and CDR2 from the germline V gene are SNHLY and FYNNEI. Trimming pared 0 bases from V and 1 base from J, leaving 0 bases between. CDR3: CASSEANTEAFF. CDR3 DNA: TGTGCCAGCAGTGAAGCGAACACTGAAGCTTTCTTT.

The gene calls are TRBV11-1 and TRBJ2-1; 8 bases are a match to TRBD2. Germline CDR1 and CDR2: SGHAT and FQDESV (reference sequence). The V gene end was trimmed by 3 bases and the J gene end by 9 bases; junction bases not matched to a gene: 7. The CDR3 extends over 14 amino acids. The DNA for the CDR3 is TGTGCCAGCAGCTTTCCTAGCGGGTGGGGTGAGCAGTTCTTC. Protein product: CASSFPSGWGEQFF.

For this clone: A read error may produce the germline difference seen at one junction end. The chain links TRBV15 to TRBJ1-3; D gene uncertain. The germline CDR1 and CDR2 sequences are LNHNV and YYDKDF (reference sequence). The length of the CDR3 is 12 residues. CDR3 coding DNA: TGTGCCACCAGCAGAGATCAGAACCCCTCCTTTTTT. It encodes CATSRDQNPSFF. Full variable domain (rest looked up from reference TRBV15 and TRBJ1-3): DAMVIQNPRYQVTQFGKPVTLSCSQTLNHNVMYWYQQKSSQAPKLLFHYYDKDFNNEADTPDNFQSRRPNTSFCFLDIRSPGLGDTAMYLCATSRDQNPSFFGEGSWLTVV.

Here the CDR3 DNA reads TGTGCCAGCAGCTTACTAGCGGGAGGGCGGGAGCAGTACTTC. It yields the protein CASSLLAGGREQYF. This chain connects TRBV7-9 to TRBJ2-7; TRBD2 matches 12 bases. CDR1 is SEHNR and CDR2 is FQNEAQ in the germline V gene (reference sequence). This CDR3 has 14 residues. The V gene end was trimmed by 2 bases and the J gene end by 7 bases; junction bases not matched to a gene: 3.

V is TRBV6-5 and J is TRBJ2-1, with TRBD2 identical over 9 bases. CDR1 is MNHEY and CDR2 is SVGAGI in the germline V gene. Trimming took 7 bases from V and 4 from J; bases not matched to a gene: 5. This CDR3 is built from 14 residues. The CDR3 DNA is TGTGCCAGCACCATCACTAGCGGGTACAATGAGCAGTTCTTC. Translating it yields CASTITSGYNEQFF.

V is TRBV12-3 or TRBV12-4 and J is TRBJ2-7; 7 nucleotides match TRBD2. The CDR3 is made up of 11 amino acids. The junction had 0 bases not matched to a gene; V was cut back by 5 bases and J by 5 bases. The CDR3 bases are TGTGCCAGCAGTAGCGGGAACGAGCAGTACTTC. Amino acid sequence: CASSSGNEQYF.

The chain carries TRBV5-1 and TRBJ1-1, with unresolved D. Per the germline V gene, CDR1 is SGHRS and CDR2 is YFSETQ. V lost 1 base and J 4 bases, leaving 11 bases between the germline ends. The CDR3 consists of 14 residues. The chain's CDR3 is CASSLIREGTEAFF. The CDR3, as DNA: TGCGCCAGCAGCTTGATTCGGGAGGGCACTGAAGCTTTCTTT.

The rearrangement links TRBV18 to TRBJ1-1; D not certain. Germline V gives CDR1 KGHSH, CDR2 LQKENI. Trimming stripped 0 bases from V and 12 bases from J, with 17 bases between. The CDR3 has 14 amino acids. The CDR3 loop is CASSPPFPGRMSFF. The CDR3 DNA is TGTGCCAGCTCACCACCGTTTCCCGGTCGCATGTCTTTCTTT.

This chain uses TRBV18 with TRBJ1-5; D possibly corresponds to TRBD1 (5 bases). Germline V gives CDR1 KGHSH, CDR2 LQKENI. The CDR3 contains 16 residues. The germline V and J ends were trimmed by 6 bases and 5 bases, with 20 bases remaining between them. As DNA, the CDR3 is TGTGCCAGCTCCCCGAGGGGCACCATTCTCCATCAGCCCCAGCATTTT. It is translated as CASSPRGTILHQPQHF.

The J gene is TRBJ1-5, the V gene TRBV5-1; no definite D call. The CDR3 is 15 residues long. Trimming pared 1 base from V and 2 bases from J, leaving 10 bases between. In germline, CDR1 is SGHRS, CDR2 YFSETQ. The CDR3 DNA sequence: TGCGCCAGCAGCTTGCTCGGAAGGGGCAATCAGCCCCAGCATTTT. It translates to CASSLLGRGNQPQHF.

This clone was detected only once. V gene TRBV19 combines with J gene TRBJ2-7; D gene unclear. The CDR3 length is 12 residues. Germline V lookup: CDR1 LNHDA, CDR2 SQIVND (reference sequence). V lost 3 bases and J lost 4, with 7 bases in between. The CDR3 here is CASSIIGYEQYF. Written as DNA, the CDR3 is TGTGCCAGTAGTATTATCGGGTACGAGCAGTACTTC.

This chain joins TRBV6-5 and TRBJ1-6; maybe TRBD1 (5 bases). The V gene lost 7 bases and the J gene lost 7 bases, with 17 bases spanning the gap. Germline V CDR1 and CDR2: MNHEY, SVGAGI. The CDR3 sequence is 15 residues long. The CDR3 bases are TGTGCCAGCAATCAAAGGGGCGGCGAGAATTCACCCCTCCACTTT. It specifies CASNQRGGENSPLHF.

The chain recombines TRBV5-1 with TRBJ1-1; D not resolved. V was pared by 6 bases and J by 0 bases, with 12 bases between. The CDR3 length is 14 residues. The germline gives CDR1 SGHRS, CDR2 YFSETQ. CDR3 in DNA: TGCGCCAGCACAGAACAGCACATGAACACTGAAGCTTTCTTT. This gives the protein CASTEQHMNTEAFF.

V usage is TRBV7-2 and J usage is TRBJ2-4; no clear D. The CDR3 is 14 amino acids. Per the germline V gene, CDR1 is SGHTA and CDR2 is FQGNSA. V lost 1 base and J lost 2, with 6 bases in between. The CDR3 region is CASSLGGTKNIQYF. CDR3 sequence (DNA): TGTGCCAGCAGCTTAGGTGGAACCAAAAACATTCAGTACTTC.

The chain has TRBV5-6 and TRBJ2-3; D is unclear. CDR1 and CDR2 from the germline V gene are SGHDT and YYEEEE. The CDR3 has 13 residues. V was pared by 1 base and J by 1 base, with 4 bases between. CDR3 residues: CASSLRRTDTQYF. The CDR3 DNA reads TGTGCCAGCAGCTTGCGTCGCACAGATACGCAGTATTTT.

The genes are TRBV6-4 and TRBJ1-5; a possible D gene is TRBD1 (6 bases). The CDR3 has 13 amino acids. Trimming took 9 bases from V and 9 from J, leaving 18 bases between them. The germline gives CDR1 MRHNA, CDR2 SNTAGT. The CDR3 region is CASCWGRPWPQHF. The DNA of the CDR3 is TGTGCCAGTTGTTGGGGGCGGCCCTGGCCCCAGCATTTT.

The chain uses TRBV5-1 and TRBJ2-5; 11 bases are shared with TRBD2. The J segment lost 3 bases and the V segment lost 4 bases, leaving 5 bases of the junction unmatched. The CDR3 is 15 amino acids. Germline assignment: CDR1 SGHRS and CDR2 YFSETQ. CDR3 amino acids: CASSPLSGREETQYF. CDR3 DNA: TGCGCCAGCAGCCCCCTTAGCGGGAGGGAAGAGACCCAGTACTTC.

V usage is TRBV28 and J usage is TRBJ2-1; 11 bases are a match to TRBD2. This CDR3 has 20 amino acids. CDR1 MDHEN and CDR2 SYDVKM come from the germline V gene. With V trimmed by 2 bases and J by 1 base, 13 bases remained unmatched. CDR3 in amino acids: CASSLNSGRAYIGSYNEQFF. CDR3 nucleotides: TGTGCCAGCAGTTTAAATAGCGGGAGGGCCTACATTGGGTCCTACAATGAGCAGTTCTTC.

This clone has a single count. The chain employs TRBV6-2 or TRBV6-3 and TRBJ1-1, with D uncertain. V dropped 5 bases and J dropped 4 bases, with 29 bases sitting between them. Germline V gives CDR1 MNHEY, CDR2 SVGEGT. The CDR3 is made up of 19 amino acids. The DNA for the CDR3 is TGTGCCAGCAGTACACCCCGGGCGAGTAGGGCACCCAGCGGCACTGAAGCTTTCTTT. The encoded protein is CASSTPRASRAPSGTEAFF.

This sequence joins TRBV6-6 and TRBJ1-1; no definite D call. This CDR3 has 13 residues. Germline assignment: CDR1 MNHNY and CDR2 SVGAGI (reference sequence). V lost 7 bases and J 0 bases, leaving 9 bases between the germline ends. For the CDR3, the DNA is TGTGCCAGCACCTTAAACCTGAACACTGAAGCTTTCTTT. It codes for CASTLNLNTEAFF.

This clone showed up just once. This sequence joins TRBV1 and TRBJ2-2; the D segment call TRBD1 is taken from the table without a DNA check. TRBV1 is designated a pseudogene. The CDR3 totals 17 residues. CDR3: CTSSQPRDRGNTGELFF. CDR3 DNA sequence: TGCACCAGCAGCCAGCCCCGGGACAGGGGGAACACCGGGGAGCTGTTTTTT.